The sequence of this T cell receptor beta chain was determined in a study of cytomegalovirus exposure and HLA in healthy donors. In the study overall: Assignment to the Caucasian-associated ancestry cluster applied to around four fifths of the 350 to 500 genotyped donors. Broader study findings: DRB1 showed the most TCR associations and HLA-C the fewest in a later analysis, as rates varied by HLA locus.

Comment on this clone: Its target is unknown. Other DNA sequences from this sample encode an identical CDR3 as well.

The PCR had 60 Vbeta and 13 Jbeta primers. TCRdb keeps only in-frame clones here, not all; method: immunoSEQ multiplex PCR. The table shows about 220,000 clones, with 76% occurring only once. V dropped 4 bases and J dropped 2; count of bases not matched to a gene: 4. Germline CDR1 reads SGHRS; CDR2 reads YFSETQ. The CDR3 has 14 amino acids. This TCR derives from a man aged 18 to 29 in good health and CMV-seronegative. This chain joins TRBV5-1 and TRBJ2-7; 9 nucleotides match TRBD1. Sequencing was performed on PBMCs. The CDR3 nucleotides are TGCGCCAGCAGCCTGGGACAGGGCCCCTACGAGCAGTACTTC. Its protein is CASSLGQGPYEQYF.